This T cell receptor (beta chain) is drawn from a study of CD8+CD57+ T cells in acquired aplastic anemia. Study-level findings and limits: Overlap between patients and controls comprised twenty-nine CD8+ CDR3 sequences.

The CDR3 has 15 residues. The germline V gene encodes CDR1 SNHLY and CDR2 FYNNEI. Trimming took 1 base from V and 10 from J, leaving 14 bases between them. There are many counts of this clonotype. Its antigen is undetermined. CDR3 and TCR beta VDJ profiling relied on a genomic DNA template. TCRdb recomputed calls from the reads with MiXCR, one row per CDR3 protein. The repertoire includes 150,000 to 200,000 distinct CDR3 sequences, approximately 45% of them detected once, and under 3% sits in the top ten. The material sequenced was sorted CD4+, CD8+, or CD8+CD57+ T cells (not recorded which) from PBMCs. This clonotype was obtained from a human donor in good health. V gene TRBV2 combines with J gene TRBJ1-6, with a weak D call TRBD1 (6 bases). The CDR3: CASSEEGTMGSPLHF. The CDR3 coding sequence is TGTGCCAGCAGTGAAGAAGGGACAATGGGGTCACCCCTCCACTTT.